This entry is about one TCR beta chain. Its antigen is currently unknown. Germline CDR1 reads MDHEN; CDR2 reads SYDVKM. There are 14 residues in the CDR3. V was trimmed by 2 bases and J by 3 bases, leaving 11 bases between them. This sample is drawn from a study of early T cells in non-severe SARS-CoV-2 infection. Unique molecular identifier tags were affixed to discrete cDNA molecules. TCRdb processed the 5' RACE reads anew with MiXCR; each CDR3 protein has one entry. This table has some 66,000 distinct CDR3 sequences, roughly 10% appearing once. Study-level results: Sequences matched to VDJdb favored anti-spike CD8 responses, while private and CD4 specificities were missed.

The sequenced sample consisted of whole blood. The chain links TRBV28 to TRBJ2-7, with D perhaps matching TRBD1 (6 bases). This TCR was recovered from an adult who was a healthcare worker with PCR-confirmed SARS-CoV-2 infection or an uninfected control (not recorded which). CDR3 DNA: TGTGCCAGCAGTTTACCGGGACACAACTACGAGCAGTACTTC. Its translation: CASSLPGHNYEQYF.